This entry features one T cell receptor (beta chain) sequence. The antigen remains undetermined. The data belong to a study of CD8+ T cells in alopecia areata. Study findings and constraints: In patients, TCRs were shared less clearly than in mice, and HLA may possibly be involved.

Reverse transcription of extracted RNA yielded cDNA, which provided the sequencing template. Data came from immunoSEQ multiplex PCR; TCRdb stores just in-frame clones and leaves some out. This sample has around 250,000 clones, with 67% found just once. V lost 3 bases to trimming and J lost 0 bases; unmatched junction nucleotides: 10. This CDR3 region has 17 residues. Germline-derived CDR1 and CDR2 are LNHNV and YYDKDF (reference sequence). Those with alopecia areata gave lesional scalp punch biopsies and peripheral blood. Separation by sorting yielded CD4+ and CD8+ T cells from PBMCs. This sample comprised CD4+ T cells sorted from blood, obtained at week 0. This chain joins TRBV15 and TRBJ2-7; 8 bases fit TRBD2. The sequence derives from a human donor with alopecia areata. The CDR3 loop is CATSRKTGRGDSYEQYF. For the CDR3, the DNA is TGTGCCACCAGCAGGAAGACTGGGCGGGGGGACTCCTACGAGCAGTACTTC.